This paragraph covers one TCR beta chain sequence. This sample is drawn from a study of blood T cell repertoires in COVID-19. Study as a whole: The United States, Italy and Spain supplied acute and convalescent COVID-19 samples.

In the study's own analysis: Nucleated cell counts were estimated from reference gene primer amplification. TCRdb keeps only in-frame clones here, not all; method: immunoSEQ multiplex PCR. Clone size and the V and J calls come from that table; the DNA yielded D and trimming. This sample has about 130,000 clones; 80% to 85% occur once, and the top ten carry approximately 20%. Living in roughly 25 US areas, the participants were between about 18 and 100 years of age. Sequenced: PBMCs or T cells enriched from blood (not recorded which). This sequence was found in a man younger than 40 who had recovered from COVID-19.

This CDR3 reads CAWADTLNTEAFF. CDR3 in DNA: TGTGCCTGGGCCGACACACTGAACACTGAAGCTTTCTTT. The chain recombines TRBV30 with TRBJ1-1; no clear D. The germline V gene has CDR1 GTSNPN and CDR2 SVGIG (reference sequence). Deletions cut 5 bases from V and 0 bases from J, with 10 bases between. The CDR3 totals 13 residues. Drawing the rest from reference TRBV30 and TRBJ1-1, the complete variable domain is SQTIHQWPATLVQPVGSPLSLECTVEGTSNPNLYWYRQAAGRGLQLLFYSVGIGQISSEVPQNLSASRPQDRQFILSSKKLLLSDSGFYLCAWADTLNTEAFFGQGTRLTVV.